This T cell receptor beta chain derives from a study of long-term antiretroviral therapy in people with HIV (dated by TCRdb to between 2021 and 2022). For the wider study: The earliest samples were collected about a decade before the 2015 WHO recommendation for immediate ART, when ART was typically delayed until CD4 counts fell. Of the roughly 30 participants with HIV, some 12 were female. This retrospective serial study examined whether starting ART and sustained HIV suppression were associated with changes in the composition and diversity of the TRB repertoire in peripheral blood. No cross-contamination during QIAcube processing turned up in test extractions that ran a monoclonal T-cell line alongside 30 to 40 polyclonal samples. A total of under 250 cryopreserved PBMC samples were contributed to the cohort by 30 adults with confirmed HIV infection, with samples collected serially over a mean of approximately six years (range 1-12). Paper-wide results and their limitations: Because pre-ART samples had limited cell numbers, profiling was done on unsorted PBMC rather than on sorted CD4+ and CD8+ T cells. Because PBMC availability was limited, only the TCR beta chain was sequenced, with no alpha chain pairing. The samples span the years 2004 to 2017, and the ART regimens used may be less effective than current regimens. Inferences about post-ART repertoire changes are limited because no data were available on ART adherence, viral resistance or therapy changes. CDR3 length ranges in HIV repertoires were narrower than in controls, and network structure suggested an antigen-experienced repertoire with only a slight naive shift after ART. The repertoire was dominated across all time points by expanded TRB clones identified before ART initiation, although this dominance was seen to fluctuate and to decrease in many PLHIV after ART. Starting ART was linked to a significant rise in TRB diversity, yet even after long-term ART the diversity remained significantly lower than in transplant donor controls.

On this clone: Its antigen specificity is not known. No much larger clone is present one base from it, and per-base qualities are unavailable.

Inclusion was restricted to participants for whom at least one PBMC sample before ART initiation and at least two post-ART samples were available. Every participant with HIV received treatment in the United States of America. Before DNA extraction, cryopreserved samples of about 0.9-11 million PBMC were thawed and washed. At the time of the earliest PBMC sample for each participant with HIV, ages ranged from about 23 to 60 years. Each participant contributed PBMC samples from 1-4 timepoints before ART initiation and 2-8 timepoints after ART initiation, with a median of 7 samples. Serial HIV viral load, CD4+ T-cell count, ART history and demographic data were obtained for every participant. A Qiagen kit on a QIAcube was used to extract genomic DNA from unsorted PBMC, with samples processed in batches of 12. The CDR3 spans 14 residues, from the cysteine through the phenylalanine. Solely the CDR3 DNA is kept, with 42 bases framed from the first base. Trimming removed 6 bases from V and 4 bases from J, leaving 15 bases between the germline ends. In the germline V gene, CDR1 corresponds to MDHEN and CDR2 to SYDVKM.

The immunoSEQ hsTCRB v3.0 assay was used at survey level resolution for TRB variable region sequencing. The target sequencing depth for TRB was 40,000-50,000 T-cell genomes per sample. TRB libraries were pooled and sequenced on an Illumina MiSeq using a v3 150-cycle kit. As for the authors' bioinformatics: Analysis of repertoires was carried out in R inside a reproducible Nextflow workflow spanning QC, data transformation and analysis. LymphoSeq2, an R package for exploring AIRR-Seq data, was used to implement the custom analyses. Several samples that produced fewer than 5000 total TRB sequences were removed, so 150 to 200 HIV repertoires were analyzed. Among the 200 or so HIV repertoires that were kept, 59 were collected before ART initiation and roughly 130 were collected after ART initiation. Repertoires were downsampled to 5000 TRB nucleotide sequences, and summary statistics were averaged over 100 downsampling iterations. Only TRB sequences with CDR3 regions of at least seven amino acids were retained for analysis. Diversity was measured with a Shannon entropy-derived clonality score and the Gini coefficient. Repertoire networks linked the top 5000 CDR3 amino acid sequences whenever two sequences differed by an edit distance of one. For TRB CDR3 amino acid sequences, GLIPH2 was used to predict antigen specificity groups and MHC restriction. To flag known associations with CMV, EBV, HIV or tissue antigens, CDR3 amino acid sequences were compared against VDJdb and McPAS-TCR. Pre-ART, post-ART and control groups were compared with Wilcoxon signed-rank tests and Holm-Bonferroni correction. As stored in TCRdb, this immuneACCESS dataset retains in-frame rearrangements with V and J assigned. A fraction of the clones does not appear; measured against another copy, unresolved V genes explain less than half of the discrepancy, and the remainder lacks a known reason. That table furnishes V, J and clone size, whereas the DNA furnished D and trimming. The sample table shows about 48,000 clones, and around four fifths are seen once. The biggest ten clones account for around 3.2% of the sample.

This clonotype originated in a woman younger than 30 with HIV. Rearrangement joined TRBV28 to TRBJ1-2; there is no confident call for the D gene. The material sequenced was unsorted PBMCs, taken 0.8 years after starting antiretroviral therapy. The sequenced DNA is TGTGCCAGCAGCGGCGCCGGGATTTTCTATGGCTACACCTTC. The encoded protein is CASSGAGIFYGYTF.